This T cell receptor beta chain was identified in a study of beta chain bispecific antibodies for T cell cancers. Whole-study context: Healthy donor T cells cocultured with leukemia lines and bispecific antibodies.

Findings and limits, study-wide: Normal T cells contributed less of the targeted TRBV signal than the leukemia cells did. An anti-TRBV5-5 antibody cross-reacts with the highly similar TRBV5-6.

TCRdb ran MiXCR on the 5' RACE reads and lists one entry per CDR3 protein. This sample has 20,000 or so distinct CDR3 sequences; approximately 2.4% occur once, and the top ten carry more than 30%. This clonotype was observed many times. Its antigen is not known. The CDR3 runs 15 residues. Germline CDR1 reads DFQATT; CDR2 reads SNEGSKA (reference sequence). V was clipped by 0 bases and J by 3 bases; unmatched bases: 3. Expansion lasted 2 to 4 days, with either anti-CD3 antibody OKT3 or CD3/CD28 beads. Culture medium contained IL-2 at 85 to 100 IU/ml and IL-7 at about 5 ng/ml. The clonotype comes from a human donor in good health. Some clones in this sample may be carry-over from other donors' samples. The sequencing sample was made of healthy donor T cells cultured with leukemia cells. The J gene is TRBJ2-3, the V gene TRBV20-1; 10 bases agree with TRBD2. CDR3 in amino acids: CSARDTSGVTDTQYF. CDR3 DNA sequence: TGCAGTGCTAGAGACACTAGCGGGGTGACAGATACGCAGTATTTT.